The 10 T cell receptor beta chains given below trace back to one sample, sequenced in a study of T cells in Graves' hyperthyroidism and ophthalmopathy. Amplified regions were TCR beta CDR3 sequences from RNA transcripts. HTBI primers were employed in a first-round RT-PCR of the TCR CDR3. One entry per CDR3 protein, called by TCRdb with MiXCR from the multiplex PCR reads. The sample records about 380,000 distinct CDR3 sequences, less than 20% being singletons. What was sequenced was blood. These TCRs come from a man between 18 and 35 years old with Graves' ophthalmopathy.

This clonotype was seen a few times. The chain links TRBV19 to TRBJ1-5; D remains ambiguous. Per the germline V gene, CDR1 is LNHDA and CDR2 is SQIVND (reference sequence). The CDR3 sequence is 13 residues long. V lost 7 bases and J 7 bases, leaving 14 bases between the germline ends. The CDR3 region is CASTPAREQPQHF. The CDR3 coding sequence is TGTGCCAGTACCCCCGCAAGGGAACAGCCCCAGCATTTT.

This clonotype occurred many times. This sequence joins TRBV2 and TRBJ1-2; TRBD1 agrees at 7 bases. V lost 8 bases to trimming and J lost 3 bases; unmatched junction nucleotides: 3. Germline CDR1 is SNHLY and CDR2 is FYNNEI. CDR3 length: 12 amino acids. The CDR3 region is CASGGTDYGYTF. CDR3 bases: TGTGCCAGCGGGGGGACAGACTATGGCTACACCTTC.

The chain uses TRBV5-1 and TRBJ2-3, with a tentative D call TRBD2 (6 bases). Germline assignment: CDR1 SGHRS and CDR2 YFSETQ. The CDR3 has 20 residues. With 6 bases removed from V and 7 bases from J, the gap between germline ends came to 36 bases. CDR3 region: CASTLVNAVITRGAFNTQYF. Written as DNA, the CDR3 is TGCGCCAGCACGTTGGTAAACGCTGTGATAACGCGCGGGGCTTTTAATACGCAGTATTTT.

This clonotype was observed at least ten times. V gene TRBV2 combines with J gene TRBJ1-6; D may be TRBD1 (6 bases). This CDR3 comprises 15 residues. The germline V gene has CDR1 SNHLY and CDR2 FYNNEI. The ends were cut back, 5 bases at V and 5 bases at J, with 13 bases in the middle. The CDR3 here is CASSLRGQDNSPLHF. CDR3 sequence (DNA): TGTGCCAGCAGTCTCAGGGGTCAGGATAATTCACCCCTCCACTTT.

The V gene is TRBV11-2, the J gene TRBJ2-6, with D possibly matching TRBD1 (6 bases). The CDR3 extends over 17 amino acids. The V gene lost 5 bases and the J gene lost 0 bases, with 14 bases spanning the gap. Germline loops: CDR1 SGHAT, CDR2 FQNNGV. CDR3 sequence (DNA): TGTGCCAGCAGCAGATTACAGGGCCCCTCTGGGGCCAACGTCCTGACTTTC. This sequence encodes CASSRLQGPSGANVLTF. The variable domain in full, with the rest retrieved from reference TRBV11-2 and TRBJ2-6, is EAGVAQSPRYKIIEKRQSVAFWCNPISGHATLYWYQQILGQGPKLLIQFQNNGVVDDSQLPKDRFSAERLKGVDSTLKIQPAKLEDSAVYLCASSRLQGPSGANVLTFGAGSRLTVL.

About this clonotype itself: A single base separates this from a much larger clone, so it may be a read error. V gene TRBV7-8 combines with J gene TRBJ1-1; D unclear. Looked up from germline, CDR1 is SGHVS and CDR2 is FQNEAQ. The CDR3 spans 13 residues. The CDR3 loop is CVSSLRWNTEAFF. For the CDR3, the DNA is TGTGTCAGCAGCTTACGCTGGAACACTGAAGCTTTCTTT. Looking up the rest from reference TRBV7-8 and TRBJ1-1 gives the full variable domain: GAGVSQSPRYKVAKRGQDVALRCDPISGHVSLFWYQQALGQGPEFLTYFQNEAQLDKSGLPSDRFFAERPEGSVSTLKIQRTQQEDSAVYLCVSSLRWNTEAFFGQGTRLTVV.

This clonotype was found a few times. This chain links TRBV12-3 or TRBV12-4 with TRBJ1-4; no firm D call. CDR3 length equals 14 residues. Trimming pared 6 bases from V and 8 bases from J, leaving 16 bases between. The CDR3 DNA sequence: TGTGCCAGCAGCCCCACGGAAAGCTACGAAAAACTGTTTTTT. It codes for CASSPTESYEKLFF.

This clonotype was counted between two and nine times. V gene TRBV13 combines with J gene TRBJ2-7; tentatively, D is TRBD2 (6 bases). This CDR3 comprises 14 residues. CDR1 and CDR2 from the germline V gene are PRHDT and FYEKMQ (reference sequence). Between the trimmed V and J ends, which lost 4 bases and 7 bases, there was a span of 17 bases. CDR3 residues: CASSWGERAGEQYF. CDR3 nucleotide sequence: TGTGCCAGCAGCTGGGGGGAGAGGGCGGGGGAGCAGTACTTC.

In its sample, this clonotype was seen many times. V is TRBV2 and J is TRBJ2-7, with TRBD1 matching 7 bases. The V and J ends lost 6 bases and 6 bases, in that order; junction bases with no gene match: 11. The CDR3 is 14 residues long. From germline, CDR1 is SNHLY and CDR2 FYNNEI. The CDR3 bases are TGTGCCAGCAGCAAAGAAACGGGACAGCGCGAGCAGTACTTC. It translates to CASSKETGQREQYF. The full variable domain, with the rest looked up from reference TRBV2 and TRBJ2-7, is EPEVTQTPSHQVTQMGQEVILRCVPISNHLYFYWYRQILGQKVEFLVSFYNNEISEKSEIFDDQFSVERPDGSNFTLKIRSTKLEDSAMYFCASSKETGQREQYFGPGTRLTVT.

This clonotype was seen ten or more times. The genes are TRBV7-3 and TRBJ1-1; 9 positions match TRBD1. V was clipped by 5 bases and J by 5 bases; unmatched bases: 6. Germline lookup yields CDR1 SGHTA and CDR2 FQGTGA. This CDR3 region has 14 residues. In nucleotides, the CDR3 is TGTGCCAGCAGCCCGACAGGGGGTCGAACTGAAGCTTTCTTT. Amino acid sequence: CASSPTGGRTEAFF.